This T cell receptor (beta chain) was retrieved from a study of control samples from healthy donors and cancer patients. V lost 7 bases to trimming and J lost 7 bases, with 20 bases between them. Per the germline V gene, CDR1 is GTSNPN and CDR2 is SVGIG (reference sequence). The CDR3 is 14 residues long. The assay was immunoSEQ multiplex PCR, and TCRdb's table has in-frame clones only and misses some. The sample holds roughly 100,000 clones; approximately 90% are singletons and the top ten take 15% to 20%. The receptor comes from a man in his sixties with lung cancer. The sample consisted of PBMCs. The chain has TRBV30 and TRBJ2-1, with D perhaps given as TRBD1 or TRBD2 (6 bases each). CDR3 region: CALEGDGARNEQFF. DNA of the CDR3: TGTGCCTTGGAGGGGGATGGGGCGCGGAATGAGCAGTTCTTC. The variable domain in full, with the rest retrieved from reference TRBV30 and TRBJ2-1, is SQTIHQWPATLVQPVGSPLSLECTVEGTSNPNLYWYRQAAGRGLQLLFYSVGIGQISSEVPQNLSASRPQDRQFILSSKKLLLSDSGFYLCALEGDGARNEQFFGPGTRLTVL.